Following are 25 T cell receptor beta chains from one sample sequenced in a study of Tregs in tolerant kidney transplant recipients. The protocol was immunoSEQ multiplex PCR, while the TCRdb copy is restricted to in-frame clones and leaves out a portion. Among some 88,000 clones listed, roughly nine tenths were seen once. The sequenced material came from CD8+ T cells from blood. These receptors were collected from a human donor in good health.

The CDR3 sequence: CASMAGIGGYEQFF. In DNA form, the CDR3 reads TGTGCCAGTATGGCCGGGATAGGCGGCTATGAGCAGTTCTTC. This chain joins TRBV19 and TRBJ2-1; a weak D match, TRBD2 (5 bases). The V gene lost 7 bases and the J gene lost 8 bases, with 18 bases spanning the gap. The CDR3 contains 14 residues. CDR1 LNHDA and CDR2 SQIVND come from the germline V gene (reference sequence).

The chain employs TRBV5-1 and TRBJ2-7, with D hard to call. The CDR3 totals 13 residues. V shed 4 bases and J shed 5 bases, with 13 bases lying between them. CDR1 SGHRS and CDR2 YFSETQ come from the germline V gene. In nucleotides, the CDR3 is TGCGCCAGCAGCCGCCTATTATCCCACGAGCAGTACTTC. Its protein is CASSRLLSHEQYF.

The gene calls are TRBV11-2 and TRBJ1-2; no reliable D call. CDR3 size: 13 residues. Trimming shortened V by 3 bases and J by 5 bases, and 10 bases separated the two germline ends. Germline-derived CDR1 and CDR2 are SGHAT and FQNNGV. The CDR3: CASSLSLGYGYTF. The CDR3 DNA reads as TGTGCCAGCAGCTTGAGCTTGGGGTATGGCTACACCTTC.

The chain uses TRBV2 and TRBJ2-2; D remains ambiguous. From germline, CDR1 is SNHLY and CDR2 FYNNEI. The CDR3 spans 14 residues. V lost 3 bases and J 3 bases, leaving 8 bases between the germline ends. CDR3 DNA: TGTGCCAGCAGTGATCCGGACGACACCGGGGAGCTGTTTTTT. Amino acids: CASSDPDDTGELFF.

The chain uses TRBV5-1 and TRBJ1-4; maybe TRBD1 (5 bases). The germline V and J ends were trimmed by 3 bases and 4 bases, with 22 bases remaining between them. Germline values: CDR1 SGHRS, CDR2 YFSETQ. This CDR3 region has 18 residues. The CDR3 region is CASSSHPMKTDFNEKLFF. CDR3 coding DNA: TGCGCCAGCAGCTCCCACCCGATGAAGACAGATTTTAATGAAAAACTGTTTTTT.

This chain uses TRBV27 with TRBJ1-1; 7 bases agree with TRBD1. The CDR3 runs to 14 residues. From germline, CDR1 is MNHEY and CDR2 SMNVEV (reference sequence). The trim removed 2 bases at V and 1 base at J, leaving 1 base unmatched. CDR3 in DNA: TGTGCCAGCAGTTTAGGGACAGCGAACACTGAAGCTTTCTTT. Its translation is CASSLGTANTEAFF.

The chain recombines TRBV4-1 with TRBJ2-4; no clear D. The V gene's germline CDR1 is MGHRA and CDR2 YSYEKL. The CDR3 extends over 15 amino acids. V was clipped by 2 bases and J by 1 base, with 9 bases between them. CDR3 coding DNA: TGCGCCAGCAGCCAACCCGGACGTGCCAAAAACATTCAGTACTTC. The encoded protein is CASSQPGRAKNIQYF.

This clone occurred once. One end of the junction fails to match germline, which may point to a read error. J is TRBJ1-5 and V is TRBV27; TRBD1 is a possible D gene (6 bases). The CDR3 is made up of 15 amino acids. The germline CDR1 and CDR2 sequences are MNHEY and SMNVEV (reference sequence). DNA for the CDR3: TGTGCCGGCAGTTTATTCAGGGGCCCCAATCAGCCCCAGCATTTT. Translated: CAGSLFRGPNQPQHF.

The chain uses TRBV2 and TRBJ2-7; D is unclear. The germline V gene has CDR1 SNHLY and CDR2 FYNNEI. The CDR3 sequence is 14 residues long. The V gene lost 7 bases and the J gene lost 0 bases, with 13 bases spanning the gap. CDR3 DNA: TGTGCCAGCATCTCAAGGCGGTACTCCTACGAGCAGTACTTC. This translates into CASISRRYSYEQYF.

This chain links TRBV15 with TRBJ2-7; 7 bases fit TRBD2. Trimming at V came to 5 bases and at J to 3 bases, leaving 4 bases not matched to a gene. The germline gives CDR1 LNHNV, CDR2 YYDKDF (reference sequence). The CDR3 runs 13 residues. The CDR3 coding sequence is TGTGCCACCAGCTTGGGGGGGGGCTACGAGCAGTACTTC. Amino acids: CATSLGGGYEQYF.

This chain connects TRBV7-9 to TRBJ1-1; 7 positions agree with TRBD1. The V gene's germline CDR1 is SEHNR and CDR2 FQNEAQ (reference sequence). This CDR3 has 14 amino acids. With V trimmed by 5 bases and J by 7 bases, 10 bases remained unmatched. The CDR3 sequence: CASSPPGTAGEAFF. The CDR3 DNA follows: TGTGCCAGCAGCCCTCCCGGGACAGCGGGTGAAGCTTTCTTT.

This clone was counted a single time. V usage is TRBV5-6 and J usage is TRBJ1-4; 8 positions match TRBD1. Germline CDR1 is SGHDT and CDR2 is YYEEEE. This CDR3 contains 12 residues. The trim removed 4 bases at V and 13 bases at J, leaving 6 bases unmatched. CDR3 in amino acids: CASSGLTGVLFF. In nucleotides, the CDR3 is TGTGCCAGCAGCGGACTGACAGGGGTACTGTTTTTT.

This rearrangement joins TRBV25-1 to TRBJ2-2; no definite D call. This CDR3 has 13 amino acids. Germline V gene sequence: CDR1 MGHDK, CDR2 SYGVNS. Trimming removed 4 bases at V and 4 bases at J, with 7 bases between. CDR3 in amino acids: CASSVVPTGELFF. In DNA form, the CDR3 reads TGTGCCAGCAGTGTCGTCCCCACCGGGGAGCTGTTTTTT.

CDR3 loop: CASSYSGTGYEQYF. CDR3 DNA: TGTGCCAGCAGTTACTCGGGGACCGGCTACGAGCAGTACTTC. The J gene is TRBJ2-7, the V gene TRBV6-5; either TRBD1 or TRBD2 may fit D (5 bases each). There are 14 residues in the CDR3. With 0 bases removed from V and 3 bases from J, the gap between germline ends came to 9 bases. The germline V gene has CDR1 MNHEY and CDR2 SVGAGI.

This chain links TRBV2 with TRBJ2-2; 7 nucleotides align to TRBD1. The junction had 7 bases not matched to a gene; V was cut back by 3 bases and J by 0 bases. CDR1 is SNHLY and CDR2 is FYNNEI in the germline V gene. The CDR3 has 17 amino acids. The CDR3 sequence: CASSDTGVRSNTGELFF. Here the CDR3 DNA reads TGTGCCAGCAGTGATACAGGGGTCCGATCGAACACCGGGGAGCTGTTTTTT. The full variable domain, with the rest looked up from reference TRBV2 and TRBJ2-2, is EPEVTQTPSHQVTQMGQEVILRCVPISNHLYFYWYRQILGQKVEFLVSFYNNEISEKSEIFDDQFSVERPDGSNFTLKIRSTKLEDSAMYFCASSDTGVRSNTGELFFGEGSRLTVL.

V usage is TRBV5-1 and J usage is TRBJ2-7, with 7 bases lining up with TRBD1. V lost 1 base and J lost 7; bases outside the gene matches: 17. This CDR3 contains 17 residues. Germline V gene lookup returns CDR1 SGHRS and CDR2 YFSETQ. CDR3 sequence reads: CASSLKAPKTGYGEQYF. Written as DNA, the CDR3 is TGCGCCAGCAGCTTGAAGGCACCCAAGACAGGGTACGGAGAGCAGTACTTC.

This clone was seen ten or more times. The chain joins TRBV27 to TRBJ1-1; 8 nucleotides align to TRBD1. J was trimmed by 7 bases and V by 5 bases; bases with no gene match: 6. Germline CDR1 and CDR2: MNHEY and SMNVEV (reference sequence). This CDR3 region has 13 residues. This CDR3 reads CASSPTGADEAFF. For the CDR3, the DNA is TGTGCCAGCAGTCCGACAGGGGCGGATGAAGCTTTCTTT.

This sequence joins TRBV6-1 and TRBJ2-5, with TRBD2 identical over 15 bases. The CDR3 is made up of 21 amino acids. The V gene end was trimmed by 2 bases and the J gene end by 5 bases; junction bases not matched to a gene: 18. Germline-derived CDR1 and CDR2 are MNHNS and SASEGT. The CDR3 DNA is TGTGCCAGCAGTGAACTTCGAGGTGGACTAGCGGGAGGGCCACCGGCGGAGACCCAGTACTTC. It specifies CASSELRGGLAGGPPAETQYF.

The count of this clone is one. DNA of the CDR3: TGTGCCAGCAGCTTAAATGGGGGTGGATCCTACAATGAGCAGTTCTTC. Translation: CASSLNGGGSYNEQFF. The V call is TRBV7-2, the J call TRBJ2-1; D possibly matches TRBD1 or TRBD2 (5 bases each). The V and J ends lost 2 bases and 1 base respectively, with 12 bases between them. Germline V gene lookup returns CDR1 SGHTA and CDR2 FQGNSA. The CDR3 length is 16 residues.

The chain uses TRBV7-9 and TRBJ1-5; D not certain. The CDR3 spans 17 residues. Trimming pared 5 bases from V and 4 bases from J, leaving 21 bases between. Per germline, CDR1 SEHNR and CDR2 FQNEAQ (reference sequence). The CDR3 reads CASSALEGGALNQPQHF. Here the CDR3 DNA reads TGTGCCAGCAGCGCGCTAGAAGGCGGAGCACTTAATCAGCCCCAGCATTTT.

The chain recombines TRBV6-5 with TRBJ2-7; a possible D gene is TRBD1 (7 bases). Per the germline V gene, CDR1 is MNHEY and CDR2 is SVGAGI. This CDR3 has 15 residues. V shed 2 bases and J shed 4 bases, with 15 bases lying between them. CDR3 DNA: TGTGCCAGCAGTTACGGAGGGACAGAGATATACGAGCAGTACTTC. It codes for CASSYGGTEIYEQYF.

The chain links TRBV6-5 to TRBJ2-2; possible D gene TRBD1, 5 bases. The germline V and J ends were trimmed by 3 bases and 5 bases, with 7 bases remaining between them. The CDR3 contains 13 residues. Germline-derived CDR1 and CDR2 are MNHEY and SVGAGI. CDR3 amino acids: CASSYGHTGELFF. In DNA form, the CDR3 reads TGTGCCAGCAGTTATGGACATACCGGGGAGCTGTTTTTT.

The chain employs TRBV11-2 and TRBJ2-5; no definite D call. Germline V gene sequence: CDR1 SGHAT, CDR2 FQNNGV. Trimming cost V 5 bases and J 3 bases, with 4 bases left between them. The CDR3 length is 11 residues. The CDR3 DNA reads TGTGCCAGCAGCCCAGAAGAGACCCAGTACTTC. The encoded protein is CASSPEETQYF.

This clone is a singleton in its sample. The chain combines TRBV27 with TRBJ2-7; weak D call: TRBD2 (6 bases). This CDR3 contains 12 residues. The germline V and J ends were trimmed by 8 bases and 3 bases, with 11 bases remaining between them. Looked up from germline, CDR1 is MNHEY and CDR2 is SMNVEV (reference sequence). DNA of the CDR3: TGTGCCAGCCGGACCGGGAGCTACGAGCAGTACTTC. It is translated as CASRTGSYEQYF.

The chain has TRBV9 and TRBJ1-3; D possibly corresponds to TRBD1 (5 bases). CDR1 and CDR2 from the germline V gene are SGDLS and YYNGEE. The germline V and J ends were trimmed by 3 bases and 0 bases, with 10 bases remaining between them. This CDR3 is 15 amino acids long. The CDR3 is CASSGRDFSGNTIYF. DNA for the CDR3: TGTGCCAGCAGCGGCAGGGATTTCTCTGGAAACACCATATATTTT.